What follows describes a single T cell receptor (beta chain). Its ends do not fully match the called genes, so a read error is possible. Specified time point: newly diagnosed GD, antithyroid drugs for less than 3 months. From PBMCs, RNA was extracted and then used to make the TCR library. The data belong to a study of regulatory T cells in long-lasting Graves disease. Building of the TCR beta libraries involved iRepertoire HTBI primers and Arm-PCR of CDR3 regions. MiXCR, run by TCRdb on the multiplex PCR reads, gives a single entry per CDR3 protein. The data hold 360,000 or so distinct CDR3 sequences, with about 11% observed a single time. This CDR3 is built from 11 residues. The germline gives CDR1 MNHEY, CDR2 SVGEGT. The data were also submitted as part of a second study, on T cells in Graves' hyperthyroidism and ophthalmopathy. That report adds: Diagnoses rested on clinical symptoms, serum thyroxine and TRAb, thyroid ultrasound and orbital computed tomography.

The V and J genes are TRBV6-2 or TRBV6-3 and TRBJ2-4; D might be TRBD2 (5 bases). The source was peripheral blood mononuclear cells (PBMCs), collected at new diagnosis, from a patient treated with antithyroid drugs. This sequence originates from a woman between 18 and 29 years old with Graves disease. This chain's CDR3 is CASRYGIFRHF. The CDR3 DNA follows: TGTGCCAGCAGGTACGGGATTTTCAGGCACTTC.